A single sample gave rise to the 11 T cell receptor beta chains below, sequenced in a study of T cell changes during pregnancy in multiple sclerosis. Sequencing was performed with immunoSEQ multiplex PCR; in TCRdb, only in-frame clones are kept and a portion is missing. Counted here are fewer than 40,000 clones, about nine tenths occurring once; the ten biggest clones make up about 12%. The starting material was CD8+ T cells from peripheral blood mononuclear cells, obtained in the first trimester of pregnancy. These receptors came from a female donor with multiple sclerosis, enrolled in a pregnancy study.

CDR3 DNA: TGTGCCAGCAGTGAGGGGGGGTCCTACGAGCAGTACTTC. Translated: CASSEGGSYEQYF. This chain uses TRBV2 with TRBJ2-7; 7 nucleotides line up with TRBD2. The CDR3 consists of 13 residues. V lost 3 bases and J lost 1; bases outside the gene matches: 0. Per the germline V gene, CDR1 is SNHLY and CDR2 is FYNNEI.

This chain uses TRBV29-1 with TRBJ2-5; weak D call: TRBD2 (5 bases). The V end was cut by 1 base, the J end by 4 bases, with 13 bases between. This CDR3 region has 14 residues. In germline, CDR1 is SQVTM, CDR2 ANQGSEA. The CDR3 DNA sequence: TGCAGCGTTGAAGGAGGGCTAAGAACAGAGACCCAGTACTTC. This sequence encodes CSVEGGLRTETQYF.

CDR3 sequence: CASSGEQGRDSYEQYF. The CDR3 DNA is TGTGCCAGCAGCGGTGAACAGGGGCGAGATTCCTACGAGCAGTACTTC. The chain joins TRBV7-9 to TRBJ2-7, with 7 bases matching TRBD1. The V gene's germline CDR1 is SEHNR and CDR2 FQNEAQ (reference sequence). This CDR3 region has 16 residues. V gave up 5 bases and J gave up 1 base; unmatched junction bases: 11.

V gene TRBV5-1 combines with J gene TRBJ1-1; 8 bases agree with TRBD1. There are 15 residues in the CDR3. Germline V gives CDR1 SGHRS, CDR2 YFSETQ. V was pared by 9 bases and J by 2 bases, with 12 bases of the junction left unmatched. CDR3 nucleotide sequence: TGCGCCACCACCGGGACAGGCAACGGTAACACTGAAGCTTTCTTT. Residues: CATTGTGNGNTEAFF.

CDR3 protein: CAWRKTRPNMTQYF. Written as DNA, the CDR3 is TGTGCCTGGAGAAAGACTAGGCCAAATATGACCCAGTACTTC. This sequence joins TRBV30 and TRBJ2-5, with D possibly being TRBD2 (6 bases). The CDR3 is made up of 14 amino acids. Germline CDR1 is GTSNPN and CDR2 is SVGIG (reference sequence). Trimming removed 3 bases at V and 7 bases at J, with 18 bases between.

As regards this clone: Its ends do not fully match the called genes, so a read error is possible. J is TRBJ2-5 and V is TRBV13, with 7 bases identical to TRBD1. Germline values: CDR1 PRHDT, CDR2 FYEKMQ (reference sequence). The CDR3 sequence is 12 residues long. Here the CDR3 reads CASSAATGIADF. The CDR3 DNA sequence: TGTGCCAGCAGCGCCGCGACAGGGATTGCGGACTTC. Complete variable domain (other parts from reference TRBV13 and TRBJ2-5): AAGVIQSPRHLIKEKRETATLKCYPIPRHDTVYWYQQGPGQDPQFLISFYEKMQSDKGSIPDRFSAQQFSDYHSELNMSSLELGDSALYFCASSAATGIADFGPGTRLLVL.

The V gene is TRBV27, the J gene TRBJ2-5; a weak D match, TRBD1 (6 bases). The CDR3 totals 14 residues. V gave up 5 bases and J gave up 5 bases, with 15 bases separating them. The germline V gene encodes CDR1 MNHEY and CDR2 SMNVEV (reference sequence). The CDR3 nucleotides are TGTGCCAGCAGTCGAGGACAGAGGGGGGAGACCCAGTACTTC. The encoded protein is CASSRGQRGETQYF.

This clone was seen once. This chain connects TRBV19 to TRBJ2-2, with TRBD1 matching 9 bases. V lost 4 bases, J lost 5 bases, and 5 bases stayed unmatched. The CDR3 has 15 amino acids. Germline V lookup: CDR1 LNHDA, CDR2 SQIVND (reference sequence). CDR3 nucleotides: TGTGCCAGTAGTACCGAGACAGGGGGGACCGGGGAGCTGTTTTTT. This encodes CASSTETGGTGELFF.

The chain employs TRBV9 and TRBJ2-7, with TRBD1 matching over 10 bases. Germline V gene sequence: CDR1 SGDLS, CDR2 YYNGEE. V was pared by 4 bases and J by 3 bases, with 4 bases of the junction left unmatched. The CDR3 is 14 residues long. CDR3 sequence: CASSPWTGGYEQYF. The DNA for the CDR3 is TGTGCCAGCAGCCCCTGGACAGGGGGCTACGAGCAGTACTTC.

In this sample, this clone turned up a few times. The chain combines TRBV28 with TRBJ1-1; no clear D. The germline V and J ends were trimmed by 6 bases and 8 bases, with 7 bases remaining between them. CDR3 length equals 10 residues. In germline, CDR1 is MDHEN, CDR2 SYDVKM. This chain's CDR3 is CASRSGEAFF. The CDR3 bases are TGTGCCAGCAGGTCGGGAGAAGCTTTCTTT.

The genes are TRBV7-8 and TRBJ2-7; D call uncertain. The germline CDR1 and CDR2 sequences are SGHVS and FQNEAQ. This CDR3 is 13 amino acids long. The V end lost 5 bases, the J end lost 7 bases, and 15 bases lay between the germline ends. The CDR3 DNA is TGTGCCAGCAGCCCGGCGCTAGTGAGGGAGCAGTACTTC. Its translation: CASSPALVREQYF. The full variable domain, rest sourced from reference TRBV7-8 and TRBJ2-7, is GAGVSQSPRYKVAKRGQDVALRCDPISGHVSLFWYQQALGQGPEFLTYFQNEAQLDKSGLPSDRFFAERPEGSVSTLKIQRTQQEDSAVYLCASSPALVREQYFGPGTRLTVT.